Presented here are 28 T cell receptor beta chains from one specimen sequenced in a study of cytomegalovirus exposure and HLA in healthy donors. The PCR made use of 60 Vbeta and 13 Jbeta primers. The repertoire was sequenced with immunoSEQ multiplex PCR; TCRdb's copy has only in-frame clones and lacks some. This table holds more than 60,000 clones, about 68% found once. Sequenced: PBMCs. The receptors here all came from a man between 35 and 55 years old in good health and CMV-seropositive.

V gene TRBV2 combines with J gene TRBJ2-1, with 8 bases lining up with TRBD2. The ends lost 4 bases at V and 6 bases at J; junction bases unmatched: 2. The length of the CDR3 is 13 residues. The germline V gene has CDR1 SNHLY and CDR2 FYNNEI. The CDR3 nucleotides read TGTGCCAGCAGTGCCGGGACTAGCAATGAGCAGTTCTTC. Amino acid sequence: CASSAGTSNEQFF.

V and J are TRBV29-1 and TRBJ2-3, with D perhaps matching TRBD2 (6 bases). CDR1 and CDR2 from the germline V gene are SQVTM and ANQGSEA. This CDR3 has 14 amino acids. V was cut by 6 bases and J by 2 bases, with 15 bases left in between. The CDR3 protein is CSVPGLTYTDTQYF. CDR3 in DNA: TGCAGCGTGCCGGGACTGACCTACACAGATACGCAGTATTTT.

This clone has just one count. The chain links TRBV28 to TRBJ1-3; D uncertain. The CDR3 is 15 residues long. Looked up from germline, CDR1 is MDHEN and CDR2 is SYDVKM. V gave up 3 bases and J gave up 3 bases, with 12 bases separating them. The CDR3: CASSLARANGNTIYF. The CDR3 DNA reads as TGTGCCAGCAGTTTGGCGAGGGCAAATGGAAACACCATATATTTT.

The rearrangement links TRBV4-1 to TRBJ2-3; D uncertain. Trimming left V 4 bases short and J 1 base short, with 9 bases between. Germline CDR1 MGHRA, CDR2 YSYEKL. The CDR3 loop spans 14 amino acids. This CDR3 reads CASSPSSRTDTQYF. CDR3 nucleotides: TGCGCCAGCAGCCCTTCGTCTCGCACAGATACGCAGTATTTT.

The chain employs TRBV11-2 and TRBJ2-3, with 7 bases that match TRBD1. The J segment lost 2 bases and the V segment lost 4 bases, leaving 9 bases of the junction unmatched. Germline CDR1 is SGHAT and CDR2 is FQNNGV. The CDR3 extends over 16 amino acids. The DNA for the CDR3 is TGTGCCAGCAGCTCAGATATAACAGGGGACACAGATACGCAGTATTTT. It is translated as CASSSDITGDTDTQYF.

The chain combines TRBV7-9 with TRBJ2-7; 11 bases are a match to TRBD1. CDR1 is SEHNR and CDR2 is FQNEAQ in the germline V gene (reference sequence). Trimming at V came to 5 bases and at J to 5 bases, leaving 5 bases not matched to a gene. CDR3 length: 14 amino acids. CDR3 region: CASSTDRGHNEQYF. CDR3 nucleotides: TGTGCCAGCAGCACGGACAGGGGGCACAACGAGCAGTACTTC.

The chain uses TRBV5-8 and TRBJ1-4; no clear D. V lost 4 bases and J 0 bases, leaving 10 bases between the germline ends. There are 15 residues in the CDR3. Germline V gives CDR1 SGHTS, CDR2 YDEGEE. The CDR3 loop is CASSLPGATNEKLFF. The DNA for the CDR3 is TGTGCCAGCAGCCTACCGGGTGCAACTAATGAAAAACTGTTTTTT. Variable domain in full (rest from reference TRBV5-8 and TRBJ1-4): EAGVTQSPTHLIKTRGQQATLRCSPISGHTSVYWYQQALGLGLQFLLWYDEGEERNRGNFPPRFSGRQFPNYSSELNVNALELEDSALYLCASSLPGATNEKLFFGSGTQLSVL.

This clone turned up a few times. The chain has TRBV5-1 and TRBJ1-2; D is ambiguous. The CDR3 runs 12 residues. The V and J ends lost 5 bases and 8 bases respectively, with 13 bases between them. Per germline, CDR1 SGHRS and CDR2 YFSETQ. The chain's CDR3 is CASSRSHVGYTF. CDR3 in DNA: TGCGCCAGCAGTAGGAGTCACGTCGGCTACACCTTC.

The chain uses TRBV7-2 and TRBJ1-2; D uncertain. This CDR3 has 14 residues. The V and J ends lost 8 bases and 1 base respectively, with 14 bases between them. Germline CDR1 and CDR2: SGHTA and FQGNSA. Here the CDR3 reads CASSKRQSNYGYTF. CDR3 nucleotides: TGTGCCAGCTCTAAGAGGCAGAGTAACTATGGCTACACCTTC.

The J gene is TRBJ2-7, the V gene TRBV4-3; D is uncertain. V lost 4 bases, J lost 4 bases, and 5 bases lay in between. The CDR3 consists of 11 residues. In germline, CDR1 is LGHNA, CDR2 YSLEER. The CDR3 loop reads CASSRGYEQYF. CDR3 sequence (DNA): TGCGCCAGCAGCCGAGGATACGAGCAGTACTTC.

The chain is built from TRBV30 and TRBJ1-3, with a weak D call TRBD1 (6 bases). Per germline, CDR1 GTSNPN and CDR2 SVGIG (reference sequence). V lost 7 bases, J lost 0 bases, and 13 bases lay in between. This CDR3 is 14 amino acids long. Here the CDR3 DNA reads TGTGCCTCCCCAGGGGATAGCTCTGGAAACACCATATATTTT. It encodes CASPGDSSGNTIYF.

The CDR3 is CATRPTGSTEAFF. The CDR3 DNA reads TGTGCCACCAGACCCACAGGGTCCACTGAAGCTTTCTTT. The chain couples TRBV28 to TRBJ1-1; D might be TRBD1 (6 bases). This CDR3 comprises 13 residues. Per the germline V gene, CDR1 is MDHEN and CDR2 is SYDVKM. Trimming took 10 bases from V and 4 from J, leaving 16 bases between them.

V is TRBV4-1 and J is TRBJ2-3; 8 nucleotides align to TRBD2. The V segment lost 3 bases and the J segment 2 bases; nucleotides outside the gene matches: 1. The CDR3 runs to 14 residues. CDR1 is MGHRA and CDR2 is YSYEKL in the germline V gene. DNA of the CDR3: TGCGCCAGCAGCCATAGCGGGGACACAGATACGCAGTATTTT. Its translation is CASSHSGDTDTQYF.

The rearrangement links TRBV19 to TRBJ1-1; a weak D match, TRBD1 (5 bases). There are 11 residues in the CDR3. V shed 10 bases and J shed 8 bases, with 14 bases lying between them. Germline CDR1 reads LNHDA; CDR2 reads SQIVND (reference sequence). The CDR3 sequence is CAIKGSREAFF. CDR3 bases: TGTGCCATCAAGGGGTCGAGGGAAGCTTTCTTT.

The genes are TRBV6-1 and TRBJ1-5, with 7 bases aligning to TRBD1. This CDR3 spans 13 amino acids. CDR1 and CDR2 (germline): MNHNS, SASEGT. Unmatched junction bases numbered 3, after V lost 6 bases and J lost 4 bases. CDR3 nucleotides: TGTGCCAGCAGAGAGACAGGGAATCAGCCCCAGCATTTT. Residues: CASRETGNQPQHF.

The genes are TRBV28 and TRBJ1-1; D is perhaps TRBD1 (5 bases). The CDR3 spans 12 residues. CDR1 is MDHEN, CDR2 SYDVKM, per germline. V was cut by 6 bases and J by 5 bases, with 10 bases left in between. CDR3 bases: TGTGCCAGCAGACTGACAGCGACTGAAGCTTTCTTT. Its translation: CASRLTATEAFF.

There are many counts of this clone. V and J are TRBV4-1 and TRBJ1-1; no reliable D call. The CDR3 contains 13 residues. Trimming took off 0 bases at V and 7 bases at J, with 9 bases between the two ends. Germline loops: CDR1 MGHRA, CDR2 YSYEKL. CDR3 region: CASSQDRGGEAFF. DNA for the CDR3: TGCGCCAGCAGCCAAGATCGCGGCGGTGAAGCTTTCTTT.

This rearrangement joins TRBV5-1 to TRBJ2-1, with 8 bases lining up with TRBD2. This CDR3 comprises 16 residues. The V and J ends lost 0 bases and 8 bases, in that order; junction bases with no gene match: 10. Germline values: CDR1 SGHRS, CDR2 YFSETQ. CDR3 sequence: CASSLATSADSDEQFF. In DNA, the CDR3 is TGCGCCAGCAGCTTGGCGACTAGCGCAGACTCCGATGAGCAGTTCTTC.

This clone was counted a few times. J is TRBJ2-7 and V is TRBV4-2, with 10 bases identical to TRBD2. The CDR3 has 17 amino acids. V shed 0 bases and J 5 bases; nucleotides not matched to a gene: 10. CDR1 is LGHNA, CDR2 YNFKEQ, per germline. In DNA, the CDR3 is TGTGCCAGCAGCCAAGAGCGTGGAGCGGGAGGGCCCCACGAGCAGTACTTC. Translating gives CASSQERGAGGPHEQYF.

This clone was seen a handful of times. CDR3 residues: CASSAGTSGTYEQYF. The CDR3 nucleotides are TGTGCCAGCAGCGCTGGGACTAGCGGCACCTACGAGCAGTACTTC. The chain carries TRBV5-4 and TRBJ2-7, with 11 bases that match TRBD2. Germline lookup yields CDR1 SGHNT and CDR2 YYREEE (reference sequence). The V segment lost 4 bases and the J segment 2 bases; nucleotides outside the gene matches: 5. The CDR3 sequence is 15 residues long.

The rearrangement uses TRBV19 and TRBJ1-6; tentative D call: TRBD1 (5 bases). The CDR3 totals 13 residues. CDR1 and CDR2 (germline): LNHDA, SQIVND (reference sequence). Trimming shortened V by 3 bases and J by 8 bases, and 8 bases separated the two germline ends. The CDR3 DNA reads as TGTGCCAGTAGTATGGGAGGGGATTCACCCCTCCACTTT. Translating gives CASSMGGDSPLHF.

This chain joins TRBV10-1 and TRBJ1-1; 9 bases match TRBD1. Germline loops: CDR1 WNHNN, CDR2 SYGVQD (reference sequence). CDR3 length: 13 amino acids. Trimming removed 3 bases from V and 11 bases from J; junction bases left unmatched: 7. The CDR3, as DNA: TGCGCCAGCAGTGACGGGGGGACAGGGCGTGCTTTCTTT. Translated: CASSDGGTGRAFF.

The chain has TRBV7-6 and TRBJ2-7; a possible D gene is TRBD1 (5 bases). The CDR3 runs to 13 residues. Per the germline V gene, CDR1 is SGHVS and CDR2 is FNYEAQ. Trimming took off 1 base at V and 2 bases at J, with 6 bases between the two ends. The CDR3 region has the DNA TGTGCCAGCAGCTTAGGGACACCCTACGAGCAGTACTTC. Translation: CASSLGTPYEQYF.

The CDR3 reads CASRPPSGSGGELFF. For the CDR3, the DNA is TGTGCCAGCAGGCCCCCCTCAGGGTCTGGCGGGGAGCTGTTTTTT. The rearrangement joins TRBV6-5 to TRBJ2-2; TRBD1 might be the D (5 bases). CDR1 and CDR2 from the germline V gene are MNHEY and SVGAGI. Trimming stripped 6 bases from V and 7 bases from J, with 18 bases between. There are 15 residues in the CDR3.

The J gene is TRBJ2-7, the V gene TRBV5-1, with D maybe TRBD2 (6 bases). The CDR3 is 14 residues long. Looked up from germline, CDR1 is SGHRS and CDR2 is YFSETQ. Trimming removed 2 bases at V and 3 bases at J, with 12 bases between. This CDR3 is CASSFGDSSYEQYF. The DNA of the CDR3 is TGCGCCAGCAGCTTCGGGGACTCAAGCTACGAGCAGTACTTC.

The chain has TRBV28 and TRBJ1-1; D uncertain. This CDR3 is 12 amino acids long. Trimming cost V 8 bases and J 3 bases, with 10 bases left between them. The germline gives CDR1 MDHEN, CDR2 SYDVKM. DNA of the CDR3: TGTGCCAGCCACAGCTTAGACACTGAAGCTTTCTTT. Its protein is CASHSLDTEAFF.

The chain combines TRBV27 with TRBJ1-1; D ambiguous. V was shortened by 8 bases and J by 0 bases, with 10 bases between the two germline ends. Germline V gives CDR1 MNHEY, CDR2 SMNVEV (reference sequence). The CDR3 is made up of 13 amino acids. The chain's CDR3 is CASRQVVNTEAFF. The CDR3 DNA reads as TGTGCCAGCCGCCAGGTAGTGAACACTGAAGCTTTCTTT.

This clone occurred once. The rearrangement joins TRBV15 to TRBJ1-1; D remains ambiguous. Deletions cut 3 bases from V and 1 base from J, with 9 bases between. Germline assignment: CDR1 LNHNV and CDR2 YYDKDF (reference sequence). The CDR3 runs to 14 residues. The CDR3 loop reads CATSRQTANTEAFF. The CDR3 DNA follows: TGTGCCACCAGCAGGCAAACAGCGAACACTGAAGCTTTCTTT. The entire variable domain, with the rest obtained from reference TRBV15 and TRBJ1-1, is as follows: DAMVIQNPRYQVTQFGKPVTLSCSQTLNHNVMYWYQQKSSQAPKLLFHYYDKDFNNEADTPDNFQSRRPNTSFCFLDIRSPGLGDTAMYLCATSRQTANTEAFFGQGTRLTVV.